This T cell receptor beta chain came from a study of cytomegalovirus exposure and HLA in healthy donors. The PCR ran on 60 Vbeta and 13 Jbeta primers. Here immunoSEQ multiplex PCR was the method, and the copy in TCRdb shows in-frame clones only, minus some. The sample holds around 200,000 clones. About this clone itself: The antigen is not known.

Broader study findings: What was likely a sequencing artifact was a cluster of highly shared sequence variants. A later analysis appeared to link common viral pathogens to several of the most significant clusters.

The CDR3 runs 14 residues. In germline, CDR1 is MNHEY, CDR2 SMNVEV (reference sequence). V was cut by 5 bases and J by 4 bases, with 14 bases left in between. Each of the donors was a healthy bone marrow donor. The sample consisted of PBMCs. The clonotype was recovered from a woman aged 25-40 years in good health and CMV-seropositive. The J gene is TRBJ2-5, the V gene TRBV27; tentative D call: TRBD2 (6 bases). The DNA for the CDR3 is TGTGCCAGCAGTCCTACTAGCCCCGGAGAGACCCAGTACTTC. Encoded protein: CASSPTSPGETQYF.